This T cell receptor beta chain was identified in a study of blood T cell repertoires in COVID-19. This CDR3 is built from 13 residues. CDR1 and CDR2 (germline): KGHSH, LQKENI. The V gene lost 4 bases and the J gene lost 3 bases, with 9 bases spanning the gap. Repertoires were generated with immunoSEQ multiplex PCR, while TCRdb's copy carries only in-frame clones and drops some. The sample records 130,000 to 150,000 clones, 84% being singletons. This chain connects TRBV18 to TRBJ1-1, with a possible D match to TRBD1 (5 bases). Sequenced input: PBMCs or T cells enriched from blood (not recorded which). This sequence originates from a woman between 45 and 60 years old who had been exposed to COVID-19. CDR3 amino acids: CASSHGGDTEAFF. CDR3 bases: TGTGCCAGCTCACACGGGGGGGACACTGAAGCTTTCTTT.